This T cell receptor (beta chain) was recorded in a study of T cells after yellow fever vaccination. Regarding this clonotype: Its antigen is not known.

V was cut by 6 bases and J by 2 bases, with 6 bases left in between. The CDR3 runs 12 residues. Universal primer sites and UMIs were introduced during 5'RACE template-switching synthesis of TCR cDNA. TCRdb used MiXCR to reprocess the 5' RACE reads, holding one entry per CDR3 protein. Counted here are roughly 500,000 distinct CDR3 sequences, 15% to 20% occurring once; the ten biggest clones make up approximately 15%. Regarding the study as a whole: Any FACS-sorted repertoire could hold abundant clonotypes that contaminate it from the bulk population.

This chain links TRBV12-3 or TRBV12-4 with TRBJ2-3; D gene uncertain. This sequence was found in a man in his thirties or forties who received the YFV17D yellow fever vaccine. The sample consisted of PBMCs, taken 15 days after the yellow fever booster vaccination. In nucleotides, the CDR3 is TGTGCCAGCAGATACATCACAGATACGCAGTATTTT. It specifies CASRYITDTQYF.